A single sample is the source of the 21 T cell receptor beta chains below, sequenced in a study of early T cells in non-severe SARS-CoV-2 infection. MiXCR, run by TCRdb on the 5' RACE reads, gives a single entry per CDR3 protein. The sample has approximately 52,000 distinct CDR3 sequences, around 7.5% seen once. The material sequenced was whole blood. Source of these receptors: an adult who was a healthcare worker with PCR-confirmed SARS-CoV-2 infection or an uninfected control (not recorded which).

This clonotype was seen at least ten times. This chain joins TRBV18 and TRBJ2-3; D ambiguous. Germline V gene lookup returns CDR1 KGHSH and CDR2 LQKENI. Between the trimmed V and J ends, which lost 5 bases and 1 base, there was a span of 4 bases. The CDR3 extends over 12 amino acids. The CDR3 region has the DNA TGTGCCAGCTCAGTCGGCACAGATACGCAGTATTTT. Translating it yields CASSVGTDTQYF.

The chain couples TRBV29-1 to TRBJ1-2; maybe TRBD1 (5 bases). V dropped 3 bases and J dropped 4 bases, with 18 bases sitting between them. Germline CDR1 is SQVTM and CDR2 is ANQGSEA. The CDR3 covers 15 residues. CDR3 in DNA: TGCAGCGTTGAGGGGGAGGACGTAAGACTCTATGGCTACACCTTC. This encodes CSVEGEDVRLYGYTF.

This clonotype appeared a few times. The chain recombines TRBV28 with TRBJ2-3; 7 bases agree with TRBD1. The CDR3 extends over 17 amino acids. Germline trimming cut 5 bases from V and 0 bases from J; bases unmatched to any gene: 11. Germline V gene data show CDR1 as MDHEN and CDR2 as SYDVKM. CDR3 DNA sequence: TGTGCCAGCAGTCCCGGGCGACAGGGCCTTAGCACAGATACGCAGTATTTT. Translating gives CASSPGRQGLSTDTQYF.

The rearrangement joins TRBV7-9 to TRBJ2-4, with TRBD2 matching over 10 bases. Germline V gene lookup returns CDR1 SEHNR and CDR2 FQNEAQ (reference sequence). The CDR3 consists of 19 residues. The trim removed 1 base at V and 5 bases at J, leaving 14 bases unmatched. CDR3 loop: CASSLVRGLALIGQNIQYF. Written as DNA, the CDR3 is TGTGCCAGCAGCTTAGTGAGGGGACTAGCGCTAATCGGGCAAAACATTCAGTACTTC.

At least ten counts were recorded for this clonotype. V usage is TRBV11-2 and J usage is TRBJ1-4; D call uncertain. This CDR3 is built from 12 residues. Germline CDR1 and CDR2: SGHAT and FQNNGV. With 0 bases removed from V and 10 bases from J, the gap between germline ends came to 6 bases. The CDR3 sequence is CASSLDRAKLFF. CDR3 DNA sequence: TGTGCCAGCAGCTTAGACCGGGCAAAACTGTTTTTT.

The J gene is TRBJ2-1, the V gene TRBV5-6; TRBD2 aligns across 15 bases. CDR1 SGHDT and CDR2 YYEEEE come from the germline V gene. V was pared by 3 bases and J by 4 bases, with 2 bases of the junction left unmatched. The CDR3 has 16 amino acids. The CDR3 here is CASSWGLAGGYNEQFF. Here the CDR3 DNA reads TGTGCCAGCAGCTGGGGACTAGCGGGAGGTTACAATGAGCAGTTCTTC.

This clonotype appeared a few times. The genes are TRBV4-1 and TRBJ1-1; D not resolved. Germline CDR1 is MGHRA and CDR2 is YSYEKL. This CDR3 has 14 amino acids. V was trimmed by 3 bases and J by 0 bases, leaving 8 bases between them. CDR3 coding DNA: TGCGCCAGCAGCCATCTCGGGGTGAACACTGAAGCTTTCTTT. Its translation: CASSHLGVNTEAFF.

The CDR3: CASSPKTDPAGRGANVLTF. The CDR3 coding sequence is TGTGCCAGCAGCCCAAAGACGGATCCAGCGGGGCGTGGGGCCAACGTCCTGACTTTC. This chain connects TRBV7-9 to TRBJ2-6, with 7 positions matching TRBD2. V dropped 5 bases and J dropped 3; count of bases not matched to a gene: 16. The CDR3 has 19 residues. Germline CDR1 is SEHNR and CDR2 is FQNEAQ (reference sequence).

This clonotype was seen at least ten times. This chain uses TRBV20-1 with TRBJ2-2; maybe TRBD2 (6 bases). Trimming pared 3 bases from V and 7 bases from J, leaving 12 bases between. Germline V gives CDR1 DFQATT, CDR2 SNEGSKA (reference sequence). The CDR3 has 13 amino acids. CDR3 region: CSASRDSYGELFF. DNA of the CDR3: TGCAGTGCTAGCCGGGACTCCTACGGGGAGCTGTTTTTT.

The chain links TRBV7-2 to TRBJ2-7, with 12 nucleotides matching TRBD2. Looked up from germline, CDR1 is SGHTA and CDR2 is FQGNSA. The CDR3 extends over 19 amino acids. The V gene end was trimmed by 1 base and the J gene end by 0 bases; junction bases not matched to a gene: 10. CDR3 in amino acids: CASSLVQGTSGQYSYEQYF. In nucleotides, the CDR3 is TGTGCCAGCAGCTTAGTGCAGGGGACTAGCGGGCAATACTCCTACGAGCAGTACTTC.

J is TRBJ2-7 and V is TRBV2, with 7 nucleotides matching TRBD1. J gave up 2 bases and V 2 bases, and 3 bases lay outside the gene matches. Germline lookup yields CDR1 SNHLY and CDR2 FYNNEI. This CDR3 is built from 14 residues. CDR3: CASSEQGQTYEQYF. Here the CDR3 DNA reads TGTGCCAGCAGTGAACAGGGACAGACCTACGAGCAGTACTTC.

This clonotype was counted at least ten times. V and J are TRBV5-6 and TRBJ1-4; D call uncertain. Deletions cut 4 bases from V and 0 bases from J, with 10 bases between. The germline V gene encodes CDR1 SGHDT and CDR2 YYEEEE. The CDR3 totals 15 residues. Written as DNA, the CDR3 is TGTGCCAGCAGCCACGACGGTGCAACTAATGAAAAACTGTTTTTT. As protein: CASSHDGATNEKLFF.

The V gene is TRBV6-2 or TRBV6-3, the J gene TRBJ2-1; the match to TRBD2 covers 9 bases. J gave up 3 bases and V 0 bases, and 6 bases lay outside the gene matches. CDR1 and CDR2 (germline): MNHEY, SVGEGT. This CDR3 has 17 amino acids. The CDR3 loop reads CASSYSPAGGVYNEQFF. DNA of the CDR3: TGTGCCAGCAGTTACTCACCAGCGGGAGGTGTCTACAATGAGCAGTTCTTC.

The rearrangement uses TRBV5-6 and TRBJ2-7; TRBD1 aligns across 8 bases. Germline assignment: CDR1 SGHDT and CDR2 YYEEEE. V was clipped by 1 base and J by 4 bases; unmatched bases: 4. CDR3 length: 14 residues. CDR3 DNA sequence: TGTGCCAGCAGCTTGCGGACAGGGTTTTACGAGCAGTACTTC. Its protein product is CASSLRTGFYEQYF.

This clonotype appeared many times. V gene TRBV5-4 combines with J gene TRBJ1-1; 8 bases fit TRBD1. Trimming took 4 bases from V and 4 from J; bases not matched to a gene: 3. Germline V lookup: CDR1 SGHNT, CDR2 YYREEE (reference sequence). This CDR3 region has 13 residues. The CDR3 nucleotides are TGTGCCAGCAGCCCCGACAGGGGCACTGAAGCTTTCTTT. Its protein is CASSPDRGTEAFF.

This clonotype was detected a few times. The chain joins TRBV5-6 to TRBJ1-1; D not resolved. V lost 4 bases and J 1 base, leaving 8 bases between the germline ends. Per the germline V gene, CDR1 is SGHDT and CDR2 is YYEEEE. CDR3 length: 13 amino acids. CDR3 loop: CASSPVPNTEAFF. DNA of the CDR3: TGTGCCAGCAGCCCTGTCCCGAACACTGAAGCTTTCTTT. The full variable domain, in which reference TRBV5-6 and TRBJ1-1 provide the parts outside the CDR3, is DAGVTQSPTHLIKTRGQQVTLRCSPKSGHDTVSWYQQALGQGPQFIFQYYEEEERQRGNFPDRFSGHQFPNYSSELNVNALLLGDSALYLCASSPVPNTEAFFGQGTRLTVV.

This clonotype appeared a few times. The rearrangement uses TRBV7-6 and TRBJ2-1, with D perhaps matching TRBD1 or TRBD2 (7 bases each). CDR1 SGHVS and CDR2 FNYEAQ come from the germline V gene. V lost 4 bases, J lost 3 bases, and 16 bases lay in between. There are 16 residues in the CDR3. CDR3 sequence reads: CASSSGTAGNYNEQFF. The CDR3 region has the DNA TGTGCCAGCAGCTCGGGGACAGCGGGAAACTACAATGAGCAGTTCTTC.

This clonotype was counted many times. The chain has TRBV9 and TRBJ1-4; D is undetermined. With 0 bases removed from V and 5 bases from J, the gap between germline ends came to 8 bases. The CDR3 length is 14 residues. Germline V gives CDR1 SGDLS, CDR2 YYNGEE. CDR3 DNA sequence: TGTGCCAGCAGCGTAGCAGGCGGGAATGAAAAACTGTTTTTT. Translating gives CASSVAGGNEKLFF.

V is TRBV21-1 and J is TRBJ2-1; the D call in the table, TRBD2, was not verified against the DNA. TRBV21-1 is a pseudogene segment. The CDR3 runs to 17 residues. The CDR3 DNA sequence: TGTGCCAGCAGCAAAGGGGGCGGCCTAGCGGGACCCAATGAGCAGTTCTTC. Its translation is CASSKGGGLAGPNEQFF.

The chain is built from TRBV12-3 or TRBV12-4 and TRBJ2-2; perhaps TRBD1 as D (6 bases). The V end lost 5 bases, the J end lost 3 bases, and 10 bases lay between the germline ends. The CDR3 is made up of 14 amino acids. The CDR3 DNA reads TGTGCCAGCAGTCCGACAGGTTACACCGGGGAGCTGTTTTTT. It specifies CASSPTGYTGELFF.

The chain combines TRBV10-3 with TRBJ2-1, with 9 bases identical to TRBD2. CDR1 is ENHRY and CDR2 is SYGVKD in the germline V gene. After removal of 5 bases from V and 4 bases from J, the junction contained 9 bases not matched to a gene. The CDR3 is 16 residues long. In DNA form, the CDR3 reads TGTGCCATCAGTATGCATCTGACTAGCGGATACAATGAGCAGTTCTTC. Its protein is CAISMHLTSGYNEQFF.